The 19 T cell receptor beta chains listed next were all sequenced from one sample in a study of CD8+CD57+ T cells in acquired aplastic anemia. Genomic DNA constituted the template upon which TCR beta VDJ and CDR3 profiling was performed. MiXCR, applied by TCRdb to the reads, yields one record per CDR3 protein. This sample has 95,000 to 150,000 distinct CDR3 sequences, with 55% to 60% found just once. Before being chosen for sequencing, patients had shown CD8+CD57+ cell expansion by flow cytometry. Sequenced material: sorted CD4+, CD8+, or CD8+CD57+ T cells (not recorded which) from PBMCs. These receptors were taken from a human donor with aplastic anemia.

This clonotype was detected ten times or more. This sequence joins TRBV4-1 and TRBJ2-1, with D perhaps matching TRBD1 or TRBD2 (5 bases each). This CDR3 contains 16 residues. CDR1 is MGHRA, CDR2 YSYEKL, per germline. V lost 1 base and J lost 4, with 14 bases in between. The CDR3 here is CASSQARGGLYNEQFF. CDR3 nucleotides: TGCGCCAGCAGCCAAGCCCGGGGCGGGTTATACAATGAGCAGTTCTTC.

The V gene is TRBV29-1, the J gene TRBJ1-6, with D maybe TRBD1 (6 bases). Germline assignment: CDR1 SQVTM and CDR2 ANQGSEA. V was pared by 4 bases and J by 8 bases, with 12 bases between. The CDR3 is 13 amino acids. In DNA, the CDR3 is TGCAGCGTTGGCCAGGGGCTGGATTCACCCCTCCACTTT. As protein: CSVGQGLDSPLHF.

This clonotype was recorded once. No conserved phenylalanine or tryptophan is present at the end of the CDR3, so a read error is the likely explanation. The CDR3 sequence is CATSDPNYEQYL. CDR3 in DNA: TGTGCCACCAGTGATCCTAACTACGAGCAGTACCTC. V is TRBV24-1 and J is TRBJ2-7; D uncertain. In germline, CDR1 is KGHDR, CDR2 SFDVKD. The CDR3 covers 12 residues. V was pared by 3 bases and J by 3 bases, with 5 bases between.

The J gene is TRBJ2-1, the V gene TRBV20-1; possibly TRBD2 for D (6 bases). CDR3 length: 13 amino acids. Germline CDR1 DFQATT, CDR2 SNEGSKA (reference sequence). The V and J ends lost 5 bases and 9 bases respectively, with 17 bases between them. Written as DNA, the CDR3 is TGCAGTGCTGGAAAGGACGGAGCGGGTGAGCAGTTCTTC. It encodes CSAGKDGAGEQFF.

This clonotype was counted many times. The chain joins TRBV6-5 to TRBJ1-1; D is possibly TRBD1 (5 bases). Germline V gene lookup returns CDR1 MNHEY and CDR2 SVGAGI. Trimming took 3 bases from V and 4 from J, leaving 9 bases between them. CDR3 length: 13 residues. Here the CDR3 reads CASSYYRSTEAFF. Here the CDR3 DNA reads TGTGCCAGCAGTTATTACAGGAGCACTGAAGCTTTCTTT.

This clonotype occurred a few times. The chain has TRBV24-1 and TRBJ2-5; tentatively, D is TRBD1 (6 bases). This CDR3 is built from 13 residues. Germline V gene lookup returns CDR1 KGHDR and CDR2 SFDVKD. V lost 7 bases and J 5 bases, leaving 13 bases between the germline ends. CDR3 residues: CATRNRDAETQYF. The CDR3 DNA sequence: TGTGCCACCAGAAACAGGGATGCGGAGACCCAGTACTTC.

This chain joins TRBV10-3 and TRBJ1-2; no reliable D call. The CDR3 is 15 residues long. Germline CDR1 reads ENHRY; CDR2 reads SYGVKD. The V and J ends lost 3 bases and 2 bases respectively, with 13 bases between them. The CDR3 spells CAISDETTGNYGYTF. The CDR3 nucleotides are TGTGCCATCAGTGATGAGACCACGGGAAACTATGGCTACACCTTC.

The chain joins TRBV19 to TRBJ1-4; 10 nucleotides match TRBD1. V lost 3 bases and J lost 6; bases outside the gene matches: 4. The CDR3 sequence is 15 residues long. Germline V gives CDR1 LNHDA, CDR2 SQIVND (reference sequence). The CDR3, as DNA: TGTGCCAGTAGTATCCTTGGGACAGGGGATGAAAAACTGTTTTTT. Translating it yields CASSILGTGDEKLFF.

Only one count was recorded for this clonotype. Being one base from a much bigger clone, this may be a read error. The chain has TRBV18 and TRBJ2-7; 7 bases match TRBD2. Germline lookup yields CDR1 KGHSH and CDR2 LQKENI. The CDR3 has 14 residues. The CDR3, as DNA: TGTGTCAGCTCACCACCGGGCGGGGGCTACGAGCAGTACTTC. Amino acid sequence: CVSSPPGGGYEQYF.

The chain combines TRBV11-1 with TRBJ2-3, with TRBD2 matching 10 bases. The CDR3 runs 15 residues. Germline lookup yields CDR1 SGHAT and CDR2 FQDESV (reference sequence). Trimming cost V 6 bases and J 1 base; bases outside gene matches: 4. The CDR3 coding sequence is TGTGCCAGCAGGCGAGGACTAGCGGGCACAGATACGCAGTATTTT. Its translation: CASRRGLAGTDTQYF. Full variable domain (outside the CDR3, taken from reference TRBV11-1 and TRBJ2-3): EAEVAQSPRYKITEKSQAVAFWCDPISGHATLYWYRQILGQGPELLVQFQDESVVDDSQLPKDRFSAERLKGVDSTLKIQPAELGDSAMYLCASRRGLAGTDTQYFGPGTRLTVL.

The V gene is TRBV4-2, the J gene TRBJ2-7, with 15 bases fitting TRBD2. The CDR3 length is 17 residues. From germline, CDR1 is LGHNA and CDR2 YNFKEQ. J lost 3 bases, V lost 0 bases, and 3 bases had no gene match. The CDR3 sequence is CASSQDGGLAGGYEQYF. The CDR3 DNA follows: TGTGCCAGCAGCCAAGATGGGGGACTAGCGGGAGGCTACGAGCAGTACTTC.

Here the CDR3 reads CASSEPGRNNQPQHF. Here the CDR3 DNA reads TGTGCCAGCAGTGAGCCGGGACGGAACAATCAGCCCCAGCATTTT. This sequence joins TRBV2 and TRBJ1-5, with D possibly being TRBD1 (5 bases). From germline, CDR1 is SNHLY and CDR2 FYNNEI. V was trimmed by 3 bases and J by 3 bases, leaving 12 bases between them. The CDR3 is 15 amino acids.

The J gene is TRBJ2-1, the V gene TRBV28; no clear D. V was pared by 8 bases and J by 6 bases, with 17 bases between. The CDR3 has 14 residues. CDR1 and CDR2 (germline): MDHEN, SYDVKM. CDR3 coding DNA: TGTGCCAGCGGGTCGTTGGGTAGCCCCAATGAGCAGTTCTTC. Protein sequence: CASGSLGSPNEQFF.

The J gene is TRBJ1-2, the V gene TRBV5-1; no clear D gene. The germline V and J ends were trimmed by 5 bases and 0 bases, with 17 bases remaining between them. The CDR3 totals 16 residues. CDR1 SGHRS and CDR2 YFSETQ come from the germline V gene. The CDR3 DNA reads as TGCGCCAGCAGGGAAACCGGGAGGAGAGCTAACTATGGCTACACCTTC. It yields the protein CASRETGRRANYGYTF. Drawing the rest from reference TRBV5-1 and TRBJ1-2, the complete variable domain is KAGVTQTPRYLIKTRGQQVTLSCSPISGHRSVSWYQQTPGQGLQFLFEYFSETQRNKGNFPGRFSGRQFSNSRSEMNVSTLELGDSALYLCASRETGRRANYGYTFGSGTRLTVV.

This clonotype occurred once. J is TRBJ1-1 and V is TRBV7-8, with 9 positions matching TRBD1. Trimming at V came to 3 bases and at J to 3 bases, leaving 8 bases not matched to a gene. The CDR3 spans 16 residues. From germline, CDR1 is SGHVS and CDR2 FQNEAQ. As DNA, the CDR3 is TGTGCCAGCAGCTTGGTCTACAGGGGGCTCGACACTGAAGCTTTCTTT. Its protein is CASSLVYRGLDTEAFF.

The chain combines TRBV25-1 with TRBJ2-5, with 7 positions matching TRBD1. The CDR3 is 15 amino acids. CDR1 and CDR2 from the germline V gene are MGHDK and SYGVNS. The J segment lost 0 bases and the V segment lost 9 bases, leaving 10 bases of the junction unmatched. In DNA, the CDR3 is TGTGCCAGTTCTCCGGGACAGTTGTACCAAGAGACCCAGTACTTC. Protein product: CASSPGQLYQETQYF. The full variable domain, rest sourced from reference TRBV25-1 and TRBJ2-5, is EADIYQTPRYLVIGTGKKITLECSQTMGHDKMYWYQQDPGMELHLIHYSYGVNSTEKGDLSSESTVSRIRTEHFPLTLESARPSHTSQYLCASSPGQLYQETQYFGPGTRLLVL.

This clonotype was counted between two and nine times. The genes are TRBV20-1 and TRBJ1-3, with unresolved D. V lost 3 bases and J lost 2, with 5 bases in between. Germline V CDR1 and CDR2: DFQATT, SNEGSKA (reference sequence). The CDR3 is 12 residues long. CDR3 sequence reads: CSARTAGNTIYF. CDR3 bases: TGCAGTGCTAGGACGGCTGGAAACACCATATATTTT.

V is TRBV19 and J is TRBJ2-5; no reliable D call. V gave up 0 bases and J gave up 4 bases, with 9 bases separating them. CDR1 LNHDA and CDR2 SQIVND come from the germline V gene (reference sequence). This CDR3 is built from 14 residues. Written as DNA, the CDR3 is TGTGCCAGTAGTATAGAAAGTACAAGAGAGACCCAGTACTTC. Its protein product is CASSIESTRETQYF.

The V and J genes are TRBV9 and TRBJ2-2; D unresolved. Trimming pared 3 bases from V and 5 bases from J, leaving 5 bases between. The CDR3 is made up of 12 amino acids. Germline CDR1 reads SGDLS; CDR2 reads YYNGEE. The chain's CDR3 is CASSDRTGELFF. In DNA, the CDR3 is TGTGCCAGCAGCGACAGAACCGGGGAGCTGTTTTTT.